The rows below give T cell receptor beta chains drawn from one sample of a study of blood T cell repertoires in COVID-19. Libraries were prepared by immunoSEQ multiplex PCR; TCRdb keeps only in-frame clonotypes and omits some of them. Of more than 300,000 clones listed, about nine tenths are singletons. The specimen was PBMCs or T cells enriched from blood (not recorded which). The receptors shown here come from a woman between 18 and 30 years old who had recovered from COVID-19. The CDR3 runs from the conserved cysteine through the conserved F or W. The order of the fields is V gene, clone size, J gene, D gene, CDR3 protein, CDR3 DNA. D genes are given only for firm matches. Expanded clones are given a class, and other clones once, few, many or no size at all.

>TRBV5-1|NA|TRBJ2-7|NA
CASSLAGPGEQYF
TGCGCCAGCAGCTTGGCTGGGCCGGGGGAGCAGTACTTC
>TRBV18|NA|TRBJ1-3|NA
CASSPGRISGNTIYF
TGTGCCAGCTCACCGGGGCGGATTTCTGGAAACACCATATATTTT
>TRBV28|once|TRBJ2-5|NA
CASSLYTGMGQETQYF
TGTGCCAGCAGTTTATACACAGGGATGGGCCAAGAGACCCAGTACTTC
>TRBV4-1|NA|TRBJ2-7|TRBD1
CASSQRGTGGPYEQYF
TGCGCCAGCAGCCAAAGGGGGACAGGGGGACCCTACGAGCAGTACTTC
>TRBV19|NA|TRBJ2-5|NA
CASSKYSVNGETQYF
TGTGCCAGTAGTAAATACTCGGTGAACGGAGAGACCCAGTACTTC
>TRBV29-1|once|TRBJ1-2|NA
CSVDGMGAGDGYTF
TGCAGCGTTGATGGCATGGGGGCAGGGGATGGCTACACCTTC
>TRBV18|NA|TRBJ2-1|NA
CASSPMGEAYNEQFF
TGTGCCAGCTCACCAATGGGGGAGGCCTACAATGAGCAGTTCTTC
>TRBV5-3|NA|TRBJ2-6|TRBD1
CARRWGTASSGANVLTF
TGTGCCAGAAGATGGGGGACAGCCAGCTCTGGGGCCAACGTCCTGACTTTC
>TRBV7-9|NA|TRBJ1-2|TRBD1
CASSLARDSYGYTF
TGTGCCAGCAGCTTAGCGAGGGACAGCTATGGCTACACCTTC
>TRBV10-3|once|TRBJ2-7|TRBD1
CAISEYDPDRGDRYEQYF
TGTGCCATCAGTGAATACGATCCGGACAGGGGAGACCGCTACGAGCAGTACTTC
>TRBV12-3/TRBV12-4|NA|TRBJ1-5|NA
CASSLSGFQPQHF
TGTGCCAGCAGTTTGTCAGGGTTCCAGCCCCAGCATTTT
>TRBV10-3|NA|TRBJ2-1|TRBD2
CAISGGSGGAYNEQFF
TGTGCCATCAGTGGAGGTAGCGGGGGGGCTTACAATGAGCAGTTCTTC
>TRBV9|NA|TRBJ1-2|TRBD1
CASSGTTGRNYGYTF
TGTGCCAGCAGCGGAACGACAGGGCGAAACTATGGCTACACCTTC
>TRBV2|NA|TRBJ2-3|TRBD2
CASSHKAGSTDTQYF
TGTGCCAGCAGCCATAAAGCGGGGAGCACAGATACGCAGTATTTT
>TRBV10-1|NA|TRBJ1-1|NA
CASSVGANTEAFF
TGCGCCAGCAGTGTTGGAGCGAACACTGAAGCTTTCTTT
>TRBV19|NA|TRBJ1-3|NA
CASRLDRSLRNTIYF
TGTGCCAGTAGATTGGACAGAAGCTTAAGAAACACCATATATTTT